The 12 T cell receptor beta chains below were found in one sample sequenced in a study of response to subunit inactivated influenza vaccine. Via MiXCR, TCRdb re-called the RT-PCR reads, giving one row per CDR3 protein. The sample holds 550,000 to 800,000 distinct CDR3 sequences, 15% to 19% seen once. The sample was PBMCs from blood, taken roughly 13 days after vaccination. These TCRs come from a man in his forties or fifties who received an inactivated influenza vaccine.

The sample holds a few counts of this clonotype. The rearrangement uses TRBV28 and TRBJ2-1; 9 nucleotides align to TRBD1. Trimming cost V 0 bases and J 8 bases; bases outside gene matches: 2. The CDR3 length is 14 residues. The germline CDR1 and CDR2 sequences are MDHEN and SYDVKM. CDR3 region: CASSLWRTGDEQFF. As DNA, the CDR3 is TGTGCCAGCAGTTTATGGAGGACAGGGGATGAGCAGTTCTTC.

This clonotype came up many times. V is TRBV4-3 and J is TRBJ2-5, with 10 positions matching TRBD2. Per the germline V gene, CDR1 is LGHNA and CDR2 is YSLEER. Germline trimming cut 0 bases from V and 7 bases from J; bases unmatched to any gene: 8. The CDR3 has 16 amino acids. Here the CDR3 reads CASSQDLPSGSATQYF. CDR3 nucleotide sequence: TGCGCCAGCAGCCAAGATCTCCCTAGCGGGAGTGCGACCCAGTACTTC.

V usage is TRBV9 and J usage is TRBJ2-5, with a tentative D call TRBD2 (6 bases). Looked up from germline, CDR1 is SGDLS and CDR2 is YYNGEE. This CDR3 is built from 16 residues. The V end lost 3 bases, the J end lost 0 bases, and 15 bases lay between the germline ends. CDR3 loop: CASSAEEGSYQETQYF. CDR3 nucleotide sequence: TGTGCCAGCAGCGCCGAGGAGGGGTCTTACCAAGAGACCCAGTACTTC.

The CDR3 spells CASSLGQGRPGTQYF. The CDR3 DNA reads TGCGCCAGCAGCTTAGGTCAGGGGCGTCCAGGGACCCAGTACTTC. V is TRBV5-1 and J is TRBJ2-5, with D possibly matching TRBD1 (6 bases). Trimming pared 2 bases from V and 7 bases from J, leaving 18 bases between. The CDR3 is made up of 15 amino acids. Germline V gene sequence: CDR1 SGHRS, CDR2 YFSETQ.

This clonotype was counted many times. The chain joins TRBV20-1 to TRBJ2-1; 9 bases are a match to TRBD2. Trimming took 1 base from V and 4 from J; bases not matched to a gene: 2. The length of the CDR3 is 14 residues. CDR1 and CDR2 from the germline V gene are DFQATT and SNEGSKA (reference sequence). The CDR3 coding sequence is TGCAGTGCTAGAGGGACTAGCGATTACAATGAGCAGTTCTTC. It translates to CSARGTSDYNEQFF.

This chain joins TRBV4-3 and TRBJ2-6; unclear D gene. CDR3 length: 16 amino acids. Trimming removed 3 bases from V and 1 base from J, with 10 bases in between. Germline V gene sequence: CDR1 LGHNA, CDR2 YSLEER. CDR3 nucleotide sequence: TGCGCCAGCAGCCAGTCCGCCGGGTCTGGGGCCAACGTCCTGACTTTC. Translated: CASSQSAGSGANVLTF.

The chain has TRBV20-1 and TRBJ2-3, with 7 bases matching TRBD1. The CDR3 consists of 16 residues. After removal of 3 bases from V and 0 bases from J, the junction contained 9 bases not matched to a gene. Germline V gene data show CDR1 as DFQATT and CDR2 as SNEGSKA (reference sequence). CDR3 bases: TGCAGTGCTAGCAAACAGGGGACGGCTAGCACAGATACGCAGTATTTT. This encodes CSASKQGTASTDTQYF.

The gene calls are TRBV29-1 and TRBJ1-1; D gene unclear. Trimming left V 3 bases short and J 0 bases short, with 8 bases between. The CDR3 sequence is 13 residues long. The V gene's germline CDR1 is SQVTM and CDR2 ANQGSEA. This CDR3 is CSVDPRMNTEAFF. The CDR3 nucleotides are TGCAGCGTTGACCCCAGAATGAACACTGAAGCTTTCTTT.

This chain links TRBV30 with TRBJ1-4; D is unresolved. The CDR3 contains 12 residues. The germline gives CDR1 GTSNPN, CDR2 SVGIG (reference sequence). Trimming pared 7 bases from V and 5 bases from J, leaving 11 bases between. CDR3 DNA sequence: TGTGCCTTTGGAGGGAAGAATGAAAAACTGTTTTTT. This encodes CAFGGKNEKLFF.

This clonotype was recorded many times. CDR3 sequence reads: CAISESQVAGSEQFF. In DNA, the CDR3 is TGTGCCATCAGTGAGTCGCAGGTAGCGGGAAGTGAGCAGTTCTTC. The chain combines TRBV10-3 with TRBJ2-1; 8 nucleotides agree with TRBD2. V shed 0 bases and J 9 bases; nucleotides not matched to a gene: 7. In germline, CDR1 is ENHRY, CDR2 SYGVKD. The CDR3 is 15 residues long.

The CDR3 region is CASKIKVMGTEAFF. CDR3 DNA: TGTGCCAGCAAAATTAAGGTCATGGGCACTGAAGCTTTCTTT. The chain links TRBV6-1 to TRBJ1-1, with unresolved D. Germline V gene data show CDR1 as MNHNS and CDR2 as SASEGT. V shed 7 bases and J shed 4 bases, with 16 bases lying between them. The CDR3 is 14 amino acids.

The chain couples TRBV19 to TRBJ2-1, with D hard to call. The CDR3 has 15 residues. Germline V gene sequence: CDR1 LNHDA, CDR2 SQIVND (reference sequence). Trimming removed 3 bases from V and 0 bases from J, with 9 bases in between. The CDR3 region has the DNA TGTGCCAGTAGTATTACCCACAGCTCCTACAATGAGCAGTTCTTC. It is translated as CASSITHSSYNEQFF.